This T cell receptor beta chain originates from a study of blood T cell repertoires in COVID-19. TCRdb keeps only in-frame clones here, not all; method: immunoSEQ multiplex PCR. Of fewer than 200,000 clones listed, approximately 91% are singletons. This clone showed up just a few times. The Seattle patients, enrolled during active infection, were followed longitudinally. Germline lookup yields CDR1 SGHNT and CDR2 YYREEE (reference sequence). Trimming stripped 0 bases from V and 1 base from J, with 7 bases between. This CDR3 region has 14 residues. This sequence was found in a man between 18 and 29 years old with COVID-19, enrolled during active disease. Material for sequencing was peripheral blood. This rearrangement joins TRBV5-4 to TRBJ1-2; the D is unclear. CDR3 bases: TGTGCCAGCAGCTTGGTGCAGTTTAACTATGGCTACACCTTC. This encodes CASSLVQFNYGYTF.